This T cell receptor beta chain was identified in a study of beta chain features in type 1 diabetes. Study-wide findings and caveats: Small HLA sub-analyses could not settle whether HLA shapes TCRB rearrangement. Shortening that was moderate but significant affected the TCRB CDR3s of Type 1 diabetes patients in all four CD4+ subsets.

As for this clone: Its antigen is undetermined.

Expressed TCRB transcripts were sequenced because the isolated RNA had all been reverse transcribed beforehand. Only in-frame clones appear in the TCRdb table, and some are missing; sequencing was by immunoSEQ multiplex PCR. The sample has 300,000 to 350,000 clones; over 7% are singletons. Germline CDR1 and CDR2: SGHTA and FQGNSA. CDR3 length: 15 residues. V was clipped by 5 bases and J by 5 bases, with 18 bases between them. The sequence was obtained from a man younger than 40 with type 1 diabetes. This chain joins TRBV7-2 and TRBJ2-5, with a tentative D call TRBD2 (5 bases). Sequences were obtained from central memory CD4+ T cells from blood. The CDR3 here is CASSPESGGWETQYF. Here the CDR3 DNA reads TGTGCCAGCAGCCCGGAAAGCGGCGGTTGGGAGACCCAGTACTTC. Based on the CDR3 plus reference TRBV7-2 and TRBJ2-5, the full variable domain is GAGVSQSPSNKVTEKGKDVELRCDPISGHTALYWYRQSLGQGLEFLIYFQGNSAPDKSGLPSDRFSAERTGGSVSTLTIQRTQQEDSAVYLCASSPESGGWETQYFGPGTRLLVL.